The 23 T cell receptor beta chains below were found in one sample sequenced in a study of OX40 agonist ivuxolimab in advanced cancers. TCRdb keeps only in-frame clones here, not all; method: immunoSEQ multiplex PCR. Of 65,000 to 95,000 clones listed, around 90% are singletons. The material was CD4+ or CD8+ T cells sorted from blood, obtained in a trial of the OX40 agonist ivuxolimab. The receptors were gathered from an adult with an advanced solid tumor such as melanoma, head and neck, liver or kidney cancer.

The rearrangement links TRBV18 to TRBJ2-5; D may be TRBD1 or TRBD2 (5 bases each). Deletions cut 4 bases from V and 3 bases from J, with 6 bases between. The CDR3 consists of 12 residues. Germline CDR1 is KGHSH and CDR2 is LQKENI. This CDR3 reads CASSRGKETQYF. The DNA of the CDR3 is TGTGCCAGCTCACGGGGGAAAGAGACCCAGTACTTC.

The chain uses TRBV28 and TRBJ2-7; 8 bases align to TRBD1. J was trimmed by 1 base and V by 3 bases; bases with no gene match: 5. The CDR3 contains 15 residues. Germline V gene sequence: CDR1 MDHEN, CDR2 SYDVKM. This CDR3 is CASSFWTGPSYEQYF. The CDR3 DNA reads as TGTGCCAGCAGTTTCTGGACAGGGCCTTCCTACGAGCAGTACTTC.

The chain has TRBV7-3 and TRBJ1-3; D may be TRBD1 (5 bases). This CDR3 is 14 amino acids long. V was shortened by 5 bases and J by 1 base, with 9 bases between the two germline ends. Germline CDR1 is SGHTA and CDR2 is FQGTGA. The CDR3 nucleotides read TGTGCCAGCAGCCCAACAGGTTCTGGAAACACCATATATTTT. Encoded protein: CASSPTGSGNTIYF.

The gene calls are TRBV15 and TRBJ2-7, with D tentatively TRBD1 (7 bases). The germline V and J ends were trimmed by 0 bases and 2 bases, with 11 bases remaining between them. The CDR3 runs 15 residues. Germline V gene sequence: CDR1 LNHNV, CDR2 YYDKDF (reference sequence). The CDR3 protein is CATSRDRGVAYEQYF. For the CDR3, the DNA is TGTGCCACCAGCAGAGACAGGGGGGTAGCCTACGAGCAGTACTTC.

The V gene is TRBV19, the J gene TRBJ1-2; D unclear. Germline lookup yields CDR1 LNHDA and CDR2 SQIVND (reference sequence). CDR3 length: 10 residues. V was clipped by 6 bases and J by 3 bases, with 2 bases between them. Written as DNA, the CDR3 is TGTGCCAGTAGCCACTATGGCTACACCTTC. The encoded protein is CASSHYGYTF.

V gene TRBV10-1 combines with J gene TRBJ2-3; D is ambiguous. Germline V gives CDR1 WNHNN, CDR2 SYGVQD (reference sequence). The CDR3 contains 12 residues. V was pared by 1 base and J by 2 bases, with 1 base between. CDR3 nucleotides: TGCGCCAGCAGTGAGTTCACAGATACGCAGTATTTT. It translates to CASSEFTDTQYF.

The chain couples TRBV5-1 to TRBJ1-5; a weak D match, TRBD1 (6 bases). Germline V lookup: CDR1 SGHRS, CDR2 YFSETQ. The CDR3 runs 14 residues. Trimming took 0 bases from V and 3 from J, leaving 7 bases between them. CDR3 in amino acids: CASSLDRVNQPQHF. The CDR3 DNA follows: TGCGCCAGCAGCTTGGACAGGGTCAATCAGCCCCAGCATTTT. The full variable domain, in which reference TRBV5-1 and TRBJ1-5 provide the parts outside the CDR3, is KAGVTQTPRYLIKTRGQQVTLSCSPISGHRSVSWYQQTPGQGLQFLFEYFSETQRNKGNFPGRFSGRQFSNSRSEMNVSTLELGDSALYLCASSLDRVNQPQHFGDGTRLSIL.

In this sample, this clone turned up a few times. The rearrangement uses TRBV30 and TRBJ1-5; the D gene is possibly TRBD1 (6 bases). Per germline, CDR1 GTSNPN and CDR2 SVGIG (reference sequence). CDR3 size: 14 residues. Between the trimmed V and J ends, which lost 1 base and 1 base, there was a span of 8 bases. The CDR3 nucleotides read TGTGCCTGGAGTGCCGGGGGCAGCAATCAGCCCCAGCATTTT. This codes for CAWSAGGSNQPQHF.

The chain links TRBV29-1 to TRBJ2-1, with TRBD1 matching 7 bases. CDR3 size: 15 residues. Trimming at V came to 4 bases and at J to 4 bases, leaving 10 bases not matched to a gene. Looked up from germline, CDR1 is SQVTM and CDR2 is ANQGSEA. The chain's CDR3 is CSVVGWQGEYNEQFF. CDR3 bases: TGCAGCGTTGTAGGGTGGCAGGGGGAATACAATGAGCAGTTCTTC.

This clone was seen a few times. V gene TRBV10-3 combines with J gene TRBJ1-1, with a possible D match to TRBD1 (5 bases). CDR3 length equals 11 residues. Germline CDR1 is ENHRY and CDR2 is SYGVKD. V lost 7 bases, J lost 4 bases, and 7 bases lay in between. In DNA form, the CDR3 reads TGTGCCATCAATGGGGGCACTGAAGCTTTCTTT. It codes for CAINGGTEAFF.

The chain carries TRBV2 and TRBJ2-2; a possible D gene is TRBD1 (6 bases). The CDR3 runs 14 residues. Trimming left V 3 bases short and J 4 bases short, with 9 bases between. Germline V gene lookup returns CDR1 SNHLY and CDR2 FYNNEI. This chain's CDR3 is CASSDRGGTGELFF. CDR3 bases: TGTGCCAGCAGTGACAGGGGTGGCACCGGGGAGCTGTTTTTT.

The CDR3 DNA is TGTGCCAGTAGTATTCCGGGACAGGGGAAATATACGCAGTATTTT. This codes for CASSIPGQGKYTQYF. The chain combines TRBV19 with TRBJ2-3, with 10 positions matching TRBD1. With 3 bases clipped from V and 7 bases from J, the junction kept 7 bases outside the gene matches. The germline V gene has CDR1 LNHDA and CDR2 SQIVND (reference sequence). The CDR3 contains 15 residues.

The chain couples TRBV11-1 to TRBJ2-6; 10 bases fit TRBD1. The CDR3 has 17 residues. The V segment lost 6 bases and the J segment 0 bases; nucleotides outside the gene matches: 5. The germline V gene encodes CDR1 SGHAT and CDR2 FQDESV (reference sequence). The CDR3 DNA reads TGTGCCAGCAGGCCGGGACAGGGGAACTCTGGGGCCAACGTCCTGACTTTC. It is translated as CASRPGQGNSGANVLTF.

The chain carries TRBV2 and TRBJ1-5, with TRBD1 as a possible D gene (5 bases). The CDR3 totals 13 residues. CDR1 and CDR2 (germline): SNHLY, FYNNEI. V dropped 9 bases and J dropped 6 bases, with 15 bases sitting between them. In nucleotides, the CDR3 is TGTGCCAGTGAGGAACTTGGGGGTCAGCCCCAGCATTTT. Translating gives CASEELGGQPQHF.

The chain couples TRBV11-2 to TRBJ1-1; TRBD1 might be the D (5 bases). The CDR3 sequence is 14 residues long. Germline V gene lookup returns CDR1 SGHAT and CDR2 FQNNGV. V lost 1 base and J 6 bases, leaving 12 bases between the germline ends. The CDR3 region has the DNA TGTGCCAGCAGCTTAGTGGGGGTGGGGGCTGAAGCTTTCTTT. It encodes CASSLVGVGAEAFF.

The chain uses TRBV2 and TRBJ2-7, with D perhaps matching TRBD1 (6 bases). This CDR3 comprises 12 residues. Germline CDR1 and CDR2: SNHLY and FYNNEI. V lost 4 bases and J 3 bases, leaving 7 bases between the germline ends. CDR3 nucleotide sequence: TGTGCCAGCAGTGCGGACAGCTACGAGCAGTACTTC. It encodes CASSADSYEQYF.

CDR3 sequence: CASSQTGGHEKLFF. For the CDR3, the DNA is TGTGCCAGCAGTCAGACAGGGGGACATGAAAAACTGTTTTTT. The chain has TRBV6-5 and TRBJ1-4; 9 nucleotides line up with TRBD1. This CDR3 has 14 amino acids. Germline loops: CDR1 MNHEY, CDR2 SVGAGI. J lost 6 bases, V lost 5 bases, and 4 bases had no gene match.

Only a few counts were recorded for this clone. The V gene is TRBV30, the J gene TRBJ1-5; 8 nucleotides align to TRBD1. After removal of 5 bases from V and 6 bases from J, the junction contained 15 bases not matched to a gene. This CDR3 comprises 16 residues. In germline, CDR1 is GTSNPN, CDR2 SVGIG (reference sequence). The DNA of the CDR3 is TGTGCCTGGCATGCCGGGGGACAGGTAGGGAGTCAGCCCCAGCATTTT. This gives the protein CAWHAGGQVGSQPQHF.

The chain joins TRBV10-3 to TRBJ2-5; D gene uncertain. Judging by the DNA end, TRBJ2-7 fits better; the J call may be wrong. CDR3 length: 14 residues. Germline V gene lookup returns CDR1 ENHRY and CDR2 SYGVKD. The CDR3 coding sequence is TGTGCCATCAGGGCCCGGTTAAGCGTCTACGAGCAGTACTTC. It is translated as CAIRARLSVYEQYF.

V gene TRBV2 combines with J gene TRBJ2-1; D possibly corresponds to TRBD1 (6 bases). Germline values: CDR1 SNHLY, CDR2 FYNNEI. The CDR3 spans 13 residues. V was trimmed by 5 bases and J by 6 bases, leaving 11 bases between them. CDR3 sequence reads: CASSPQGFNEQFF. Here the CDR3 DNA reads TGTGCCAGCAGTCCACAGGGATTCAATGAGCAGTTCTTC.

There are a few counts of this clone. This CDR3 is CASSDRGPDQPQHF. CDR3 in DNA: TGTGCCAGCAGTGACAGGGGTCCGGATCAGCCCCAGCATTTT. The chain employs TRBV6-5 and TRBJ1-5; TRBD1 matches at 8 bases. J gave up 5 bases and V 5 bases, and 5 bases lay outside the gene matches. The CDR3 runs 14 residues. Germline V gives CDR1 MNHEY, CDR2 SVGAGI.

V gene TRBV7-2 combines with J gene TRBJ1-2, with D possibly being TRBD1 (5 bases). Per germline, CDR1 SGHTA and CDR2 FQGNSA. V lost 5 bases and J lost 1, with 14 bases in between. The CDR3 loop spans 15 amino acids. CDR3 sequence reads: CASSLPGGINYGYTF. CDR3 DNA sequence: TGTGCCAGCAGCCTACCGGGGGGGATTAACTATGGCTACACCTTC.

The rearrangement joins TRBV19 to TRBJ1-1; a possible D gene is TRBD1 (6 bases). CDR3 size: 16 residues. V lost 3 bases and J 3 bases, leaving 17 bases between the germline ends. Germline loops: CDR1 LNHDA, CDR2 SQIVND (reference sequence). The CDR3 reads CASSIWGASSDTEAFF. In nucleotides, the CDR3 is TGTGCCAGTAGTATTTGGGGGGCTTCTTCGGACACTGAAGCTTTCTTT.